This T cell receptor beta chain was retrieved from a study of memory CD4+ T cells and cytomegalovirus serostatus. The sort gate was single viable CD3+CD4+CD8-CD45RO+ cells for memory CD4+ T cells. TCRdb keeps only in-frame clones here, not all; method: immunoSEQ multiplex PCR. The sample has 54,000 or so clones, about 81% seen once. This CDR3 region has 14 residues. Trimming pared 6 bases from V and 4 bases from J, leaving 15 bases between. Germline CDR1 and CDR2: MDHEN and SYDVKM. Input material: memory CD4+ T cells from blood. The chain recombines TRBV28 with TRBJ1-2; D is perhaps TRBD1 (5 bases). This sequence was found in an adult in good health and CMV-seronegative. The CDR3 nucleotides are TGTGCCAGCAGGGAAGTACAGGATCGCTATGGCTACACCTTC. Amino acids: CASREVQDRYGYTF.